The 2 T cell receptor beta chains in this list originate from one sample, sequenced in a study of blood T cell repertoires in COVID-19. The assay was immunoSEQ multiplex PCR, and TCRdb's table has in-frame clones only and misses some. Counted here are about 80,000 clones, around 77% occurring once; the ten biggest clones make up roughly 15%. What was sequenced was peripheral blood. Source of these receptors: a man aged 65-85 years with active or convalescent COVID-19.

CDR3 coding DNA: TGTGCCAGCGGAAACTTCGGACAAGATAATTCACCCCTCCACTTT. The encoded protein is CASGNFGQDNSPLHF. The J gene is TRBJ1-6, the V gene TRBV2, with a tentative D call TRBD1 (5 bases). Trimming removed 8 bases from V and 5 bases from J, with 16 bases in between. Per germline, CDR1 SNHLY and CDR2 FYNNEI. The CDR3 length is 15 residues.

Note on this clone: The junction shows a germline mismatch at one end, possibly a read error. CDR3 DNA: TGTGCCAGCAGTGAATCTAGTTTTGAGACCCAATACTTC. Amino acid sequence: CASSESSFETQYF. J is TRBJ2-5 and V is TRBV6-1; D remains ambiguous. Germline CDR1 MNHNS, CDR2 SASEGT. The CDR3 consists of 13 residues.